A selection of T cell receptor beta chains follows, all from one sample in a study of long-term antiretroviral therapy in people with HIV. Produced via immunoSEQ multiplex PCR; TCRdb's table is partial and in-frame only. The data contain 15,000 to 20,000 clones, less than 85% of them singletons. The input for sequencing was unsorted PBMCs, taken at the start of antiretroviral therapy, before treatment. These receptors originate from a man between 18 and 35 years old with HIV. Each CDR3 is given with its conserved first and last residue. A D gene is named only where the DNA matches it firmly. Size is stated for part of the rows, as once, few or many counts, or as a class when the clone is expanded.

v_call	d_call	j_call	clone_size	cdr3_aa	cdr3_nt
TRBV4-1	TRBD1	TRBJ1-1	NA	CASSHDRVLKLGHTEAFF	TGCGCCAGCAGCCATGACAGGGTCTTGAAGTTGGGTCACACTGAAGCTTTCTTT
TRBV6-6	NA	TRBJ1-5	NA	CASSRTGGNQPQHF	TGTGCCAGCAGTAGAACGGGAGGTAATCAGCCCCAGCATTTT
TRBV27	TRBD2	TRBJ2-7	NA	CASRLAGGPLVEQYF	TGTGCCAGCAGACTAGCGGGAGGGCCGCTGGTAGAGCAGTACTTC
TRBV11-2	NA	TRBJ2-5	few	CASSSRQDRYQETQYF	TGTGCCAGCAGCTCCAGACAGGATAGATATCAAGAGACCCAGTACTTC
TRBV5-6	NA	TRBJ1-5	NA	CASSFWDIAQPQHF	TGTGCCAGCAGCTTTTGGGACATTGCGCAGCCCCAGCATTTT
TRBV5-6	TRBD2	TRBJ2-1	NA	CASSPRTSGSNEQFF	TGTGCCAGCAGCCCGAGGACTAGCGGGAGCAATGAGCAGTTCTTC
TRBV19	NA	TRBJ2-6	NA	CASSAGANVLTF	TGTGCCAGTAGTGCTGGGGCCAACGTCCTGACTTTC
TRBV7-9	TRBD1	TRBJ2-7	medium-sized	CASSPIGGKAYEQYF	TGTGCCAGCAGCCCCATAGGGGGCAAGGCCTACGAGCAGTACTTC
TRBV18	NA	TRBJ2-2	NA	CASSPEWQELFF	TGTGCCAGCTCACCAGAATGGCAGGAGCTGTTTTTT
TRBV28	NA	TRBJ2-7	few	CASSDRDKSYEQYF	TGTGCCAGCAGCGATAGGGACAAGTCCTACGAGCAGTACTTC
TRBV5-8	NA	TRBJ1-5	NA	CASSQLRTAYSNQPQHF	TGTGCCAGCAGCCAACTACGGACAGCGTATAGCAATCAGCCCCAGCATTTT
TRBV5-6	TRBD1	TRBJ2-7	NA	CASSDVPGQGYYEQYF	TGTGCCAGCAGCGATGTCCCGGGACAGGGCTACTACGAGCAGTACTTC
TRBV18	TRBD1	TRBJ1-5	few	CASSLQSRDRGHQPQHF	TGTGCCAGCTCACTACAGAGCCGGGACAGGGGGCATCAGCCCCAGCATTTT
TRBV13	TRBD1	TRBJ2-5	NA	CASSLRSGGRGTQYF	TGTGCCAGCAGCTTACGGTCAGGGGGCCGGGGGACCCAGTACTTC
TRBV15	TRBD2	TRBJ2-3	NA	CATSSGTSGRQYF	TGTGCCACCAGCAGCGGGACTAGCGGGAGGCAGTATTTT
TRBV11-2	NA	TRBJ1-2	few	CASSGGHGYTF	TGTGCCAGCAGCGGGGGGCATGGCTACACCTTC
TRBV28	NA	TRBJ2-1	NA	CASRRNEQFF	TGTGCCAGCAGACGAAATGAGCAGTTCTTC
TRBV5-1	TRBD1	TRBJ2-7	NA	CASSQTGSEQYF	TGCGCCAGCAGCCAGACAGGGTCCGAGCAGTACTTC
TRBV12-5	NA	TRBJ2-1	few	CASGLWGHEQFF	TGTGCTAGTGGTTTGTGGGGCCATGAGCAGTTCTTC
TRBV7-9	NA	TRBJ1-2	NA	CASSLRGAHYGYTF	TGTGCCAGCAGCTTAAGGGGAGCGCACTATGGCTACACCTTC
TRBV14	NA	TRBJ2-1	NA	CASSQDGRRNEQFF	TGTGCCAGCAGCCAAGATGGTCGACGGAATGAGCAGTTCTTC
TRBV11-3	TRBD2	TRBJ2-1	NA	CASSLGTSGYNEQFF	TGTGCCAGCAGCTTAGGGACTAGCGGCTACAATGAGCAGTTCTTC
TRBV10-3	NA	TRBJ2-7	NA	CAISESNPYLREQYF	TGTGCCATCAGTGAGTCAAACCCTTATCTACGCGAGCAGTACTTC
TRBV25-1	TRBD1	TRBJ1-2	few	CASSEDTGGFYGYTF	TGTGCCAGCAGTGAGGATACAGGGGGTTTCTATGGCTACACCTTC
TRBV4-2	NA	TRBJ2-7	NA	CASSQDGGQDYLKEQYF	TGTGCCAGCAGCCAAGATGGAGGGCAGGACTATCTTAAAGAGCAGTACTTC
TRBV11-2	TRBD1	TRBJ2-3	NA	CASSSTTGGFTDTQYF	TGTGCCAGCAGCTCAACTACAGGGGGCTTCACAGATACGCAGTATTTT
TRBV30	NA	TRBJ2-1	NA	CAWREEGMGWNEQFF	TGTGCCTGGAGGGAGGAGGGGATGGGTTGGAATGAGCAGTTCTTC
TRBV9	NA	TRBJ2-3	NA	CASSVVGWGTDTQYF	TGTGCCAGCAGCGTTGTAGGATGGGGCACAGATACGCAGTATTTT
TRBV7-9	TRBD2	TRBJ2-4	NA	CASSSLETSGKAIQYF	TGTGCCAGCAGCTCCCTTGAGACTAGCGGGAAGGCAATTCAGTACTTC
TRBV6-5	NA	TRBJ2-2	NA	CASSSVVTGELFF	TGTGCCAGCAGTTCCGTCGTAACCGGGGAGCTGTTTTTT
TRBV19	TRBD2	TRBJ2-1	once	CASSIHRGGSGLNNEQFF	TGTGCCAGTAGTATTCATCGTGGGGGTAGCGGGCTGAACAATGAGCAGTTCTTC
TRBV10-3	TRBD2	TRBJ2-1	once	CAISESTSGYNEQFF	TGTGCCATCAGTGAGTCGACTAGCGGTTACAATGAGCAGTTCTTC
TRBV7-6	NA	TRBJ2-3	NA	CASSLAGFTDTQYF	TGTGCCAGCAGCTTAGCGGGTTTCACAGATACGCAGTATTTT
TRBV7-2	NA	TRBJ1-4	NA	CASSLIWGANEKLFF	TGTGCCAGCAGCTTAATCTGGGGGGCGAATGAAAAACTGTTTTTT
TRBV6-6	TRBD2	TRBJ2-7	NA	CASSYLSGLASEQYF	TGTGCCAGCAGTTACCTATCGGGACTAGCAAGCGAGCAGTACTTC
TRBV6-6	NA	TRBJ1-1	NA	CASSPAMDTEAFF	TGTGCCAGCAGTCCAGCAATGGACACTGAAGCTTTCTTT
TRBV28	NA	TRBJ2-1	NA	CASRAELVFKGEQFF	TGTGCCAGCCGGGCAGAGCTAGTTTTTAAAGGTGAGCAGTTCTTC
TRBV27	NA	TRBJ2-1	NA	CASSFYGNEQFF	TGTGCCAGCAGTTTTTACGGTAATGAGCAGTTCTTC
TRBV27	NA	TRBJ2-7	NA	CASSLTVQGGGYEQYF	TGTGCCAGCAGTTTAACAGTACAGGGAGGGGGCTACGAGCAGTACTTC
TRBV18	NA	TRBJ2-7	few	CASSPYTGNEQYF	TGTGCCAGCTCACCATACACAGGGAACGAGCAGTACTTC
TRBV7-9	NA	TRBJ2-7	NA	CASSAQTVRGYEQYF	TGTGCCAGCAGCGCCCAGACAGTACGCGGCTACGAGCAGTACTTC
TRBV21-1	NA	TRBJ2-3	NA	CASSTNYLGETQYF	TGTGCCAGCAGCACGAACTATTTGGGCGAAACGCAGTATTTT